One sample yielded the 23 T cell receptor beta chains listed below, sequenced in a study of long-term antiretroviral therapy in people with HIV (dated by TCRdb to the early 2020s). Sequencing of the TRB variable region was done with the immunoSEQ hsTCRB v3.0 assay at survey level resolution. Not all clones reach the TCRdb copy of this immuneACCESS table, which keeps in-frame sequences only. Checked studies attribute under half of the gap to unresolved V genes and leave the rest unexplained. The sample table shows 15,000 to 20,000 clones, and around 87% are seen once. Of the sample, approximately 12% is held by the ten largest clones. The sample in question was unsorted PBMCs, obtained 0.7 years before starting antiretroviral therapy. The receptor source for this set is a man in his fifties with HIV.

In its sample, this clone was seen once. V is TRBV30 and J is TRBJ1-1; 9 bases line up with TRBD1. There are 14 residues in the CDR3. With 1 base clipped from V and 1 base from J, the junction kept 1 base outside the gene matches. CDR1 is GTSNPN, CDR2 SVGIG, per germline (reference sequence). The CDR3 coding sequence is TGTGCCTGGAGTGGGGACAGGGAGAACACTGAAGCTTTCTTT. Amino acids: CAWSGDRENTEAFF.

This chain uses TRBV19 with TRBJ1-1; D might be TRBD1 (5 bases). CDR3 length: 14 amino acids. Trimming removed 5 bases from V and 0 bases from J, with 10 bases in between. In germline, CDR1 is LNHDA, CDR2 SQIVND (reference sequence). The CDR3 loop is CASSVDRLNTEAFF. CDR3 coding DNA: TGTGCCAGTAGTGTCGACAGACTGAACACTGAAGCTTTCTTT.

This chain links TRBV5-4 with TRBJ2-5; the match to TRBD2 covers 8 bases. Germline CDR1 and CDR2: SGHNT and YYREEE (reference sequence). The V segment lost 4 bases and the J segment 5 bases; nucleotides outside the gene matches: 10. The CDR3 is 15 amino acids. In DNA form, the CDR3 reads TGTGCCAGCAGCCCGGGAGGTGGGACTAGTGAGACCCAGTACTTC. This translates into CASSPGGGTSETQYF.

The chain employs TRBV25-1 and TRBJ2-3; D uncertain. The CDR3 totals 14 residues. Germline V gene sequence: CDR1 MGHDK, CDR2 SYGVNS. V dropped 4 bases and J dropped 3 bases, with 11 bases sitting between them. The CDR3 nucleotides are TGTGCCAGCAGTGTATTATGGGGAACAGATACGCAGTATTTT. Translating it yields CASSVLWGTDTQYF.

In its sample, this clone is large. This chain links TRBV5-1 with TRBJ1-2; D is unresolved. The V gene lost 3 bases and the J gene lost 4 bases, with 13 bases spanning the gap. Germline V lookup: CDR1 SGHRS, CDR2 YFSETQ. This CDR3 region has 14 residues. This CDR3 reads CASSSGEGTYGYTF. CDR3 in DNA: TGCGCCAGCAGCTCGGGAGAGGGTACCTATGGCTACACCTTC.

This clone was recorded only once. The chain uses TRBV28 and TRBJ1-1, with D tentatively TRBD1 (5 bases). Germline values: CDR1 MDHEN, CDR2 SYDVKM. The CDR3 spans 14 residues. The V and J ends lost 6 bases and 4 bases respectively, with 15 bases between them. CDR3 sequence (DNA): TGTGCCAGCAGCCTAGGGGCAGGGAGCACTGAAGCTTTCTTT. This codes for CASSLGAGSTEAFF.

This clone has only a few counts. V usage is TRBV2 and J usage is TRBJ1-2; no clear D gene. The CDR3 loop spans 14 amino acids. V lost 7 bases to trimming and J lost 5 bases, with 17 bases between them. Germline-derived CDR1 and CDR2 are SNHLY and FYNNEI. The CDR3 bases are TGTGCCAGCAAAGAGACGGGTAACCTTTATGGCTACACCTTC. This sequence encodes CASKETGNLYGYTF.

The V gene is TRBV7-3, the J gene TRBJ1-1; 7 bases agree with TRBD1. Germline CDR1 and CDR2: SGHTA and FQGTGA. The CDR3 has 13 amino acids. V lost 8 bases, J lost 1 base, and 4 bases stayed unmatched. Here the CDR3 reads CASGNRGNTEAFF. The DNA of the CDR3 is TGTGCCAGCGGGAACAGGGGGAACACTGAAGCTTTCTTT. Variable domain in full (rest from reference TRBV7-3 and TRBJ1-1): GAGVSQTPSNKVTEKGKYVELRCDPISGHTALYWYRQSLGQGPEFLIYFQGTGAADDSGLPNDRFFAVRPEGSVSTLKIQRTERGDSAVYLCASGNRGNTEAFFGQGTRLTVV.

V usage is TRBV10-3 and J usage is TRBJ2-1; TRBD2 matches at 8 bases. This CDR3 spans 15 amino acids. Germline lookup yields CDR1 ENHRY and CDR2 SYGVKD. Germline trimming cut 3 bases from V and 2 bases from J; bases unmatched to any gene: 3. The CDR3 loop is CAISEVAGTYNEQFF. CDR3 coding DNA: TGTGCCATCAGTGAAGTAGCGGGAACCTACAATGAGCAGTTCTTC.

The gene calls are TRBV6-5 and TRBJ1-1; D remains unclear. The CDR3 is 15 residues long. The germline CDR1 and CDR2 sequences are MNHEY and SVGAGI. V was pared by 0 bases and J by 1 base, with 9 bases between. CDR3 bases: TGTGCCAGCAGTTACTCCCTAGGTGGGAACACTGAAGCTTTCTTT. Encoded protein: CASSYSLGGNTEAFF.

V usage is TRBV5-1 and J usage is TRBJ1-2, with D perhaps TRBD1 (6 bases). Trimming pared 1 base from V and 2 bases from J, leaving 9 bases between. The CDR3 has 14 amino acids. Germline lookup yields CDR1 SGHRS and CDR2 YFSETQ. The CDR3 DNA reads as TGCGCCAGCAGCTTGTTTACAGGGAACTATGGCTACACCTTC. It translates to CASSLFTGNYGYTF.

The J gene is TRBJ2-7, the V gene TRBV2; 7 bases fit TRBD2. Germline V lookup: CDR1 SNHLY, CDR2 FYNNEI. The CDR3 is 12 amino acids. V lost 6 bases, J lost 6 bases, and 5 bases stayed unmatched. In DNA form, the CDR3 reads TGTGCCAGCAGCGAACGGACTAGCGAGCAGTACTTC. Residues: CASSERTSEQYF.

The chain joins TRBV9 to TRBJ2-2; TRBD1 is a possible D gene (6 bases). Trimming pared 1 base from V and 5 bases from J, leaving 12 bases between. Germline V gene data show CDR1 as SGDLS and CDR2 as YYNGEE. The CDR3 is made up of 15 amino acids. CDR3 amino acids: CASSVIDRMTGELFF. The DNA of the CDR3 is TGTGCCAGCAGCGTAATCGACAGGATGACCGGGGAGCTGTTTTTT.

CDR3 protein: CSVDRRERGETQYF. The CDR3, as DNA: TGCAGCGTTGACCGGCGGGAGCGGGGTGAGACCCAGTACTTC. The rearrangement uses TRBV29-1 and TRBJ2-5; 7 bases align to TRBD2. Germline CDR1 and CDR2: SQVTM and ANQGSEA. V dropped 3 bases and J dropped 5; count of bases not matched to a gene: 9. The length of the CDR3 is 14 residues.

The V gene is TRBV6-1, the J gene TRBJ1-2; 7 nucleotides agree with TRBD1. The CDR3 extends over 14 amino acids. CDR1 is MNHNS, CDR2 SASEGT, per germline. Trimming took 7 bases from V and 0 from J; bases not matched to a gene: 5. CDR3 DNA: TGTGCCAGCACGGTAGGGGGCTCTAACTATGGCTACACCTTC. This codes for CASTVGGSNYGYTF.

The chain recombines TRBV5-1 with TRBJ1-6; 9 bases are a match to TRBD1. This CDR3 comprises 15 residues. V shed 3 bases and J 5 bases; nucleotides not matched to a gene: 3. From germline, CDR1 is SGHRS and CDR2 YFSETQ. CDR3 coding DNA: TGCGCCAGCAGCTACAGACAGGGGGATAATTCACCCCTCCACTTT. Translated: CASSYRQGDNSPLHF.

This chain's CDR3 is CASSIRAGEETQYF. The CDR3 DNA sequence: TGTGCCAGCAGCATAAGGGCAGGGGAAGAGACCCAGTACTTC. The genes are TRBV5-4 and TRBJ2-5, with D possibly being TRBD1 (6 bases). Germline loops: CDR1 SGHNT, CDR2 YYREEE (reference sequence). This CDR3 is 14 amino acids long. V lost 4 bases, J lost 3 bases, and 13 bases lay in between.

The chain carries TRBV5-1 and TRBJ2-5; D possibly matches TRBD1 or TRBD2 (5 bases each). The CDR3 length is 13 residues. Trimming cost V 5 bases and J 2 bases, with 10 bases left between them. Germline CDR1 and CDR2: SGHRS and YFSETQ. The CDR3 loop is CASRGTPQETQYF. CDR3 in DNA: TGCGCCAGCAGGGGGACCCCACAAGAGACCCAGTACTTC.

CDR3 DNA: TGCGCCAGCAGCTTGGTGGGACAGGGGACCGGGGAGCTGTTTTTT. This sequence encodes CASSLVGQGTGELFF. This chain links TRBV5-1 with TRBJ2-2; 10 bases line up with TRBD1. This CDR3 comprises 15 residues. J was trimmed by 5 bases and V by 0 bases; bases with no gene match: 1. Germline V gives CDR1 SGHRS, CDR2 YFSETQ.

The chain joins TRBV2 to TRBJ2-5; no clear D gene. CDR1 and CDR2 from the germline V gene are SNHLY and FYNNEI. The V end was cut by 9 bases, the J end by 2 bases, with 4 bases between. The CDR3 contains 10 residues. This CDR3 is CARGQETQYF. CDR3 DNA: TGTGCCAGGGGTCAAGAGACCCAGTACTTC.

The chain has TRBV5-1 and TRBJ2-3; 7 bases fit TRBD2. The germline V gene encodes CDR1 SGHRS and CDR2 YFSETQ. V gave up 4 bases and J gave up 4 bases; unmatched junction bases: 6. The CDR3 is 14 residues long. CDR3 DNA: TGCGCCAGCAGCCCCTGGGAGGGGTCAGATACGCAGTATTTT. This gives the protein CASSPWEGSDTQYF.

DNA for the CDR3: TGTGCCTGGAGTGTACGGGGACAAAGGGGAAACACCATATATTTT. It encodes CAWSVRGQRGNTIYF. The chain recombines TRBV30 with TRBJ1-3, with D perhaps TRBD1 (6 bases). Trimming removed 0 bases at V and 4 bases at J, with 13 bases between. Germline V gene sequence: CDR1 GTSNPN, CDR2 SVGIG (reference sequence). This CDR3 has 15 amino acids.

The rearrangement joins TRBV5-1 to TRBJ2-7; no clear D gene. The CDR3 is 14 residues long. V was cut by 6 bases and J by 4 bases, with 17 bases left in between. Germline V gene lookup returns CDR1 SGHRS and CDR2 YFSETQ. CDR3 nucleotides: TGCGCCAGCACCATGCGCGCTGACGGGTACGAGCAGTACTTC. This translates into CASTMRADGYEQYF. The full variable domain, with the rest looked up from reference TRBV5-1 and TRBJ2-7, is KAGVTQTPRYLIKTRGQQVTLSCSPISGHRSVSWYQQTPGQGLQFLFEYFSETQRNKGNFPGRFSGRQFSNSRSEMNVSTLELGDSALYLCASTMRADGYEQYFGPGTRLTVT.